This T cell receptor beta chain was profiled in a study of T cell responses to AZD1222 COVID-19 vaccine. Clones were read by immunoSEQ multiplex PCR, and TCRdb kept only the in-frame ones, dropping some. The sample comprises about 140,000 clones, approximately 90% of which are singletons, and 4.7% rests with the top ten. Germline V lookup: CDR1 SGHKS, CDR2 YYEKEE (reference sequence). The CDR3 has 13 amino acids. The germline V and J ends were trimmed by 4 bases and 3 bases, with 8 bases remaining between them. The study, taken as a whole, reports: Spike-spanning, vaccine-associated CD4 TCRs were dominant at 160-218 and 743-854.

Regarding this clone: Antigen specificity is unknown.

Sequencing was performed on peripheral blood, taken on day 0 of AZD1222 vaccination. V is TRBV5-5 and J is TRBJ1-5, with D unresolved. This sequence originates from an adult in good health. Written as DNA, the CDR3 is TGTGCCAGCAGCCTGGGGTACAATCAGCCCCAGCATTTT. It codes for CASSLGYNQPQHF. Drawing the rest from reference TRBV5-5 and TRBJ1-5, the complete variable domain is DAGVTQSPTHLIKTRGQQVTLRCSPISGHKSVSWYQQVLGQGPQFIFQYYEKEERGRGNFPDRFSARQFPNYSSELNVNALLLGDSALYLCASSLGYNQPQHFGDGTRLSIL.